Sequencing of this T cell receptor (beta chain) was carried out in a study of regulatory T cells in long-lasting Graves disease. At the level of the study: Graves' patients (newly diagnosed) had been on antithyroid drugs under 3 months.

This clonotype was observed many times. The antigen remains unidentified. Findings and limits, study-wide: TRBV28, TRBJ1-2 and TRBJ2-5 were segments that persistent disease favored.

This CDR3 comprises 17 residues. Germline CDR1 KGHSH, CDR2 LQKENI. Trimming took 3 bases from V and 3 from J, leaving 20 bases between them. Time point specified: newly diagnosed GD, antithyroid drugs for less than 3 months. With RNA extracted from PBMCs as input, the TCR library was made. The authors drew patients from an endocrinology department in Xi'an, China. Building the TCR beta libraries relied on iRepertoire HTBI primers, and CDR3 regions underwent Arm-PCR. TCRdb re-derived calls from the multiplex PCR reads in MiXCR, one entry per CDR3 protein. The sample holds about 200,000 distinct CDR3 sequences, roughly 18% seen once.

Sequencing used peripheral blood mononuclear cells (PBMCs), obtained at new diagnosis, from a patient treated with antithyroid drugs. The chain has TRBV18 and TRBJ1-1; TRBD1 is a possible D gene (5 bases). The TCR was taken from a female donor with Graves disease. The CDR3 spells CASSPTPNFLGDTEAFF. DNA of the CDR3: TGTGCCAGCTCACCGACTCCCAATTTTTTGGGGGACACTGAAGCTTTCTTT.